A single count supports the clone carrying this T cell receptor (beta chain). The antigen remains unidentified. The approximately 120-subject validation cohort, separate from the roughly 700-subject first cohort, included the donors. Clones were read by immunoSEQ multiplex PCR, and TCRdb kept only the in-frame ones, dropping some. This table holds about 71,000 clones, approximately 94% found once. These data come from a study of cytomegalovirus exposure and HLA in healthy donors. At the level of the study: The roughly 120 validation repertoires, a later analysis reported, used the same platform as the 600 to 700 first-cohort repertoires.

General observations from the study: Reported results showed that the classifier diagnosed cytomegalovirus status with high specificity and sensitivity.

Germline CDR1 is SGHTA and CDR2 is FQGNSA. CDR3 length equals 15 residues. V gave up 5 bases and J gave up 2 bases, with 16 bases separating them. The source material was PBMCs. V and J are TRBV7-2 and TRBJ2-7; D perhaps matches TRBD2 (6 bases). The TCR comes from a woman younger than 35 in good health and CMV-seronegative. The CDR3 DNA sequence: TGTGCCAGCAGCCGCCTAGCGTGGGGGGCCTACGAGCAGTACTTC. It is translated as CASSRLAWGAYEQYF.